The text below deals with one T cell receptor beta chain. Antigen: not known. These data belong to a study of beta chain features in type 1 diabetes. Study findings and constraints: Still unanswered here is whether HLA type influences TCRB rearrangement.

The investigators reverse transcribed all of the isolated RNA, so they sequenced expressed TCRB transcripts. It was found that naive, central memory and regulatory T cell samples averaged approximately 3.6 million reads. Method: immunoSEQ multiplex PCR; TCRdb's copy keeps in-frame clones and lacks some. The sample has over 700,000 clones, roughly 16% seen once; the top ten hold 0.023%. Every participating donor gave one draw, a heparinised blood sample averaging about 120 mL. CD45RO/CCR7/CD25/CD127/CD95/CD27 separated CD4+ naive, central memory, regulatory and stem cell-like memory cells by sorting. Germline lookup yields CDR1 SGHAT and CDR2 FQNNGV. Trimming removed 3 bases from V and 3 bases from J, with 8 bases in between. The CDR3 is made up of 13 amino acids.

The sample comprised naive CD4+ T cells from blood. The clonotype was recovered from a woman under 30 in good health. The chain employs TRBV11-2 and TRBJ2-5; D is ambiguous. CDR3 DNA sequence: TGTGCCAGCAGCTTCGACTGGGAAGAGACCCAGTACTTC. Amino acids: CASSFDWEETQYF.